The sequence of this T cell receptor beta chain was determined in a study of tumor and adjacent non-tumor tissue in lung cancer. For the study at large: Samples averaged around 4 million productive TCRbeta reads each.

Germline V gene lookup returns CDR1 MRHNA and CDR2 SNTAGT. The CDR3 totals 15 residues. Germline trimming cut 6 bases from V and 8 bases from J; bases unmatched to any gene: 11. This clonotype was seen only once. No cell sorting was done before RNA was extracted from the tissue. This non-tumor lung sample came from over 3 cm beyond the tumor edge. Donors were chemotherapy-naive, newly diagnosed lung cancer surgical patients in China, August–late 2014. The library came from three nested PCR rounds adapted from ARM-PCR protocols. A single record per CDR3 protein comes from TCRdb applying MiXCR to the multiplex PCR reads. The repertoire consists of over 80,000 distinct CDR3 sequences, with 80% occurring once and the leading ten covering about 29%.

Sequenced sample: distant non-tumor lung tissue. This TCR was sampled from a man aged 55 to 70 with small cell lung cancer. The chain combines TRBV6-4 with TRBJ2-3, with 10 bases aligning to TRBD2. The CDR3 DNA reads TGTGCCAGCAGCCGGCTAGCGGGAGATTTGAGTACGCAGTATTTT. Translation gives CASSRLAGDLSTQYF.